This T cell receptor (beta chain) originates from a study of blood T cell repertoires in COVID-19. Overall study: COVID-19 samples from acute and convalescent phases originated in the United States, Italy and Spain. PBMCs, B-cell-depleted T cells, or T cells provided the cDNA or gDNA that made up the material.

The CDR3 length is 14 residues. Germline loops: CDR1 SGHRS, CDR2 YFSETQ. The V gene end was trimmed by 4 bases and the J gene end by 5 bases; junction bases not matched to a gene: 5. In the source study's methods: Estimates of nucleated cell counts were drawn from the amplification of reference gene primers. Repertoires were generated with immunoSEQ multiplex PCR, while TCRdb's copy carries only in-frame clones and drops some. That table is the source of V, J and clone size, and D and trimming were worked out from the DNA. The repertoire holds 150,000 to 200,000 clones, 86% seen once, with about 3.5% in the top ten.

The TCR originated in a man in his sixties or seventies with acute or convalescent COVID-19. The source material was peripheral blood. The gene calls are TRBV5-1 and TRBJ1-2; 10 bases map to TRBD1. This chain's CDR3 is CASSMDRGNYGYTF. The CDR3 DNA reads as TGCGCCAGCAGCATGGACAGGGGGAATTATGGCTACACCTTC.